This T cell receptor beta chain comes out of a study of blood T cells in healthy people across ages. Notes on the study in general: Lack of knowledge of donor CMV status possibly confounded expanded clonotype changes. Using unsorted PBMCs precluded a conclusive naive versus antigen-experienced comparison.

There are 15 residues in the CDR3. Trimming removed 6 bases from V and 4 bases from J; junction bases left unmatched: 6. Comment on this clonotype: Its specificity is not known.

Primed by a sample-barcoded 5' primer and a J-beta primer mix, a second PCR proceeded for about 7 to 11 cycles. In TCRdb, the 5' RACE reads were re-called with MiXCR into one record per CDR3 protein. The table has roughly 1.9 million distinct CDR3 sequences, around 40% seen once; the top ten hold about 23%. This clonotype was sampled from a human donor in good health. The chain uses TRBV12-3 or TRBV12-4 and TRBJ2-1; 10 positions agree with TRBD2. Sample: blood. CDR3 DNA: TGTGCCAGCAGAGCTAGCGGGGGTGGGTACAATGAGCAGTTCTTC. Protein product: CASRASGGGYNEQFF.